A single sample is the source of the 12 T cell receptor beta chains below, sequenced in a study of tumor and adjacent non-tumor tissue in lung cancer. This sample's RNA came from whole unsorted tissue. TCRbeta libraries were built with three rounds of nested PCR, modified from ARM-PCR. TCRdb processed the multiplex PCR reads anew with MiXCR; each CDR3 protein has one entry. The table has 85,000 to 100,000 distinct CDR3 sequences, 67% seen once. Sequencing was carried out using lung tumor tissue. The origin of the receptors is a man aged 55 to 70 with non-small cell lung cancer.

As for this clonotype: The junction and the germline gene differ at one end; a read error may be behind it. The chain recombines TRBV20-1 with TRBJ1-4; D is ambiguous. The CDR3 is 15 residues long. Germline V gene data show CDR1 as DFQATT and CDR2 as SNEGSKA (reference sequence). CDR3 sequence: CSAIGPLATNEKVFF. CDR3 in DNA: TGCAGTGCTATAGGGCCCCTCGCAACTAATGAAAAAGTGTTTTTT.

The rearrangement uses TRBV7-9 and TRBJ2-3; 12 bases align to TRBD2. V dropped 2 bases and J dropped 12; count of bases not matched to a gene: 9. CDR1 and CDR2 (germline): SEHNR, FQNEAQ (reference sequence). The length of the CDR3 is 15 residues. CDR3 sequence: CASSLWRLAGDIQYF. DNA for the CDR3: TGTGCCAGCAGCTTATGGCGACTAGCGGGAGATATACAGTATTTT.

This clonotype was observed many times. The rearrangement uses TRBV4-1 and TRBJ1-3; D not certain. The CDR3 is made up of 12 amino acids. Germline V gives CDR1 MGHRA, CDR2 YSYEKL. The V end lost 3 bases, the J end lost 8 bases, and 8 bases lay between the germline ends. The CDR3, as DNA: TGCGCCAGCAGCCACGAAGGGTACACCATATATTTT. Protein sequence: CASSHEGYTIYF.

As regards this clonotype: Because it lacks the conserved phenylalanine or tryptophan at the end, this CDR3 is likely a read error. V is TRBV11-2 and J is TRBJ1-2; D is ambiguous. Germline CDR1 reads SGHAT; CDR2 reads FQNNGV. The CDR3 loop spans 12 amino acids. V was pared by 8 bases and J by 8 bases, with 15 bases between. CDR3 sequence reads: CASLLRKTGYTL. The CDR3 bases are TGTGCCAGCTTATTGAGAAAAACAGGCTACACCCTC.

This clonotype was counted at least ten times. The chain recombines TRBV6-5 with TRBJ2-1; 9 nucleotides agree with TRBD2. The CDR3 has 17 amino acids. Germline CDR1 reads MNHEY; CDR2 reads SVGAGI. Trimming took 0 bases from V and 5 from J; bases not matched to a gene: 8. The CDR3 reads CASSYSSGLAGNNEQFF. In DNA, the CDR3 is TGTGCCAGCAGTTACTCGAGTGGTCTAGCGGGAAACAATGAGCAGTTCTTC.

This clonotype was picked up many times. The chain employs TRBV6-2 or TRBV6-3 and TRBJ2-7; 7 bases map to TRBD1. V trimming: 6 bases; J trimming: 1 base; junction bases outside the gene matches: 3. Germline V gene data show CDR1 as MNHEY and CDR2 as SVGEGT. This CDR3 has 13 amino acids. CDR3 coding DNA: TGTGCCAGCAGGGGGACAGCATCCTACGAGCAGTACTTC. Translating it yields CASRGTASYEQYF.

This clonotype was seen ten or more times. This sequence joins TRBV20-1 and TRBJ2-7, with D perhaps matching TRBD1 or TRBD2 (5 bases each). V gave up 0 bases and J gave up 2 bases, with 14 bases separating them. Germline loops: CDR1 DFQATT, CDR2 SNEGSKA (reference sequence). There are 15 residues in the CDR3. The CDR3 loop reads CSARDPGASPYEQYF. The CDR3 DNA follows: TGCAGTGCTAGAGACCCCGGGGCCTCCCCCTACGAGCAGTACTTC.

This rearrangement joins TRBV4-2 to TRBJ2-1; TRBD2 matches 12 bases. Germline V lookup: CDR1 LGHNA, CDR2 YNFKEQ. The CDR3 has 15 residues. V lost 5 bases, J lost 6 bases, and 5 bases stayed unmatched. The CDR3 loop is CASSDLLAGGNEQFF. The CDR3 DNA is TGTGCCAGCAGCGACTTACTAGCGGGAGGCAATGAGCAGTTCTTC.

With regard to this clonotype: One junction end does not reproduce the germline sequence, and a read error may be involved. This chain joins TRBV5-1 and TRBJ2-2, with 9 bases identical to TRBD2. There are 14 residues in the CDR3. Germline loops: CDR1 SGHRS, CDR2 YFSETQ. This chain's CDR3 is CVSSGGGAAGELFF. The CDR3 DNA follows: TGCGTCAGCAGTGGCGGGGGGGCCGCCGGGGAGCTGTTTTTT.

Turning to this clonotype: An end of the junction differs from the germline gene, which may be a read error. The chain is built from TRBV6-5 and TRBJ2-2; D possibly corresponds to TRBD1 (5 bases). CDR3 length: 15 amino acids. The germline V gene encodes CDR1 MNHEY and CDR2 SVGAGI. This CDR3 reads CASSYSWGKAGELFF. In DNA form, the CDR3 reads TGTGCTAGCAGTTACTCTTGGGGCAAGGCCGGGGAGCTGTTTTTT.

Of note for this clonotype: The junction does not match germline at one end; this may be a read error. The chain combines TRBV6-5 with TRBJ2-1; D possibly corresponds to TRBD2 (6 bases). Germline V CDR1 and CDR2: MNHEY, SVGAGI. The CDR3 extends over 14 amino acids. The CDR3 DNA follows: TGTGCCGGCAGTTACTCGAGACTAGACATTGAGCAGTTCTTC. Protein product: CAGSYSRLDIEQFF.

On this clonotype: The junction does not match germline at one end; this may be a read error. The chain carries TRBV11-2 and TRBJ2-3; D is uncertain. The CDR3 runs to 15 residues. CDR1 and CDR2 from the germline V gene are SGHAT and FQNNGV. The CDR3 sequence: CASSMSSMVTDMQYF. CDR3 DNA: TGTGCCAGCAGCATGAGCAGCATGGTCACAGATATGCAGTATTTT. Full variable domain (missing parts from reference TRBV11-2 and TRBJ2-3): EAGVAQSPRYKIIEKRQSVAFWCNPISGHATLYWYQQILGQGPKLLIQFQNNGVVDDSQLPKDRFSAERLKGVDSTLKIQPAKLEDSAVYLCASSMSSMVTDMQYFGPGTRLTVL.